The rows below give T cell receptor beta chains drawn from one sample of a study of cytomegalovirus exposure and HLA in healthy donors. TCRdb keeps only in-frame clones here, not all; method: immunoSEQ multiplex PCR. The sample holds 100,000 to 150,000 clones; roughly nine tenths are singletons and the top ten take 0.95% to 1.5%. The sample consisted of PBMCs. These receptor sequences come from a woman aged 18-30 years in good health and CMV-seronegative. Both conserved end residues are part of each CDR3. The order of the fields is clone size, J gene, D gene, V gene, CDR3 protein, CDR3 DNA. D genes are given only for firm matches. Only some rows state a clone size, as once, few, many or a class for expanded clones.

.,TRBJ2-3,.,TRBV25-1,CASSDRDFSTDTQYF,TGTGCCAGCAGTGACCGGGACTTTAGCACAGATACGCAGTATTTT
.,TRBJ1-1,.,TRBV2,CATRDTNTEAFF,TGTGCCACCCGGGACACGAACACTGAAGCTTTCTTT
.,TRBJ1-3,.,TRBV16,CASSQRVGNTIYF,TGTGCCAGCAGCCAACGGGTTGGAAACACCATATATTTT
once,TRBJ1-2,.,TRBV19,CASSKVTGVNYGYTF,TGTGCCAGTAGTAAGGTCACAGGAGTTAACTATGGCTACACCTTC
.,TRBJ1-1,.,TRBV2,CASSEPRNRVLMNTEAFF,TGTGCCAGCAGTGAACCAAGAAACAGGGTGCTCATGAACACTGAAGCTTTCTTT
.,TRBJ1-3,.,TRBV18,CASSGLKGNTIYF,TGTGCCAGCTCAGGACTGAAGGGAAACACCATATATTTT
.,TRBJ2-1,TRBD1,TRBV10-2,CASSTGDSNSYNEQFF,TGCGCCAGCAGCACCGGGGACAGCAACTCCTACAATGAGCAGTTCTTC
.,TRBJ2-7,.,TRBV7-2,CASSPSREYEQYF,TGTGCCAGCAGTCCTTCGAGAGAATACGAGCAGTACTTC
.,TRBJ2-2,.,TRBV7-3,CASSLLSGSGELFF,TGTGCCAGCAGCTTATTGTCGGGGTCTGGGGAGCTGTTTTTT
.,TRBJ1-5,.,TRBV6-4,CPRRRQGSQPQHF,TGTCCCCGCCGTCGACAAGGAAGCCAGCCCCAGCATTTT
.,TRBJ2-7,.,TRBV29-1,CSVRTENSYEQYF,TGCAGCGTTCGAACAGAAAACTCCTACGAGCAGTACTTC
.,TRBJ1-2,.,TRBV5-6,CASSFTTDINYGYTF,TGTGCCAGCAGCTTTACGACAGACATAAACTATGGCTACACCTTC
few,TRBJ2-7,.,TRBV2,CASSGQAYEQYF,TGTGCCAGCAGTGGACAAGCCTACGAGCAGTACTTC
.,TRBJ2-5,.,TRBV12-5,CASGLGSRTIEETQYF,TGTGCTAGTGGTTTGGGGAGTAGAACGATTGAAGAGACCCAGTACTTC
.,TRBJ1-1,TRBD1,TRBV6-6,CASGTTGGTFF,TGTGCCAGCGGGACGACAGGGGGGACTTTCTTT
.,TRBJ2-7,TRBD1,TRBV5-1,CASSRGQAYEQYF,TGCGCCAGCAGCAGGGGACAGGCGTACGAGCAGTACTTC
.,TRBJ1-2,TRBD1,TRBV6-5,CASSYRDRDVYGYTF,TGTGCCAGCAGTTACCGGGACAGGGATGTCTATGGCTACACCTTC
.,TRBJ2-1,.,TRBV9,CASSGLNNEQFF,TGTGCCAGCAGCGGTTTAAACAATGAGCAGTTCTTC
.,TRBJ2-7,.,TRBV9,CASSPRGRGTYEQYF,TGTGCCAGCAGCCCTCGGGGGAGGGGGACCTACGAGCAGTACTTC
.,TRBJ1-2,.,TRBV5-1,CASSLDRVGGYTF,TGCGCCAGCAGCTTGGACCGCGTCGGTGGCTACACCTTC
.,TRBJ2-3,.,TRBV10-3,CAISESGQGSIDTQYF,TGTGCCATCAGTGAGTCGGGTCAGGGGTCTATAGATACGCAGTATTTT
.,TRBJ2-7,.,TRBV27,CATRVGVVSYEQYF,TGTGCCACGCGGGTCGGGGTCGTTTCCTACGAGCAGTACTTC
.,TRBJ2-7,.,TRBV5-1,CASSLGAEYEQYF,TGCGCCAGCAGTCTGGGGGCAGAGTACGAGCAGTACTTC
.,TRBJ1-1,.,TRBV14,CASSHWTETEAFF,TGTGCCAGCAGCCACTGGACAGAGACTGAAGCTTTCTTT
.,TRBJ1-1,.,TRBV5-1,CASSLDRHRAFF,TGCGCCAGCAGTCTTGACAGGCATAGGGCTTTCTTT
.,TRBJ1-1,.,TRBV5-5,CASSLTPYTEAFF,TGTGCCAGCAGCTTGACACCATACACTGAAGCTTTCTTT
.,TRBJ2-1,TRBD2,TRBV5-3,CARSLEAGGPFNEQFF,TGTGCCAGAAGCTTGGAAGCGGGGGGTCCATTTAATGAGCAGTTCTTC
.,TRBJ2-7,.,TRBV2,CAGLRDTQSYEQYF,TGTGCCGGTCTCCGGGACACCCAAAGTTACGAGCAGTACTTC
.,TRBJ2-3,TRBD2,TRBV6-5,CASIPSGGSTDTQYF,TGTGCCAGCATCCCTAGCGGGGGCAGCACAGATACGCAGTATTTT
.,TRBJ1-1,.,TRBV7-9,CASSLTTPEAFF,TGTGCCAGCAGCCTTACCACACCTGAAGCTTTCTTT
.,TRBJ2-1,TRBD1,TRBV6-1,CASSDFPTGGAWNEQFF,TGTGCCAGCAGTGATTTCCCGACAGGGGGCGCGTGGAATGAGCAGTTCTTC
.,TRBJ2-6,.,TRBV19,CASRGGGSGANVLTF,TGTGCCAGTAGGGGGGGAGGCTCTGGGGCCAACGTCCTGACTTTC
.,TRBJ1-2,.,TRBV15,CATSRENSPARGYTF,TGTGCCACCAGCAGAGAGAACAGCCCTGCCAGGGGCTACACCTTC
.,TRBJ1-4,TRBD1,TRBV18,CASSRTGVGDEKLFF,TGTGCCAGCTCCCGGACAGGGGTTGGGGATGAAAAACTGTTTTTT
.,TRBJ1-6,TRBD1,TRBV4-1,CASSQIQTGTLNSPLHF,TGCGCCAGCAGCCAAATTCAGACAGGGACATTAAATTCACCCCTCCACTTT
.,TRBJ1-3,.,TRBV6-1,CASSVWVLGGGSGNTIYF,TGTGCCAGCAGTGTATGGGTGTTGGGGGGAGGGTCTGGAAACACCATATATTTT
.,TRBJ2-1,TRBD2,TRBV2,CASIFPSGAARDEQFF,TGTGCCAGCATTTTTCCCAGCGGGGCCGCGAGGGATGAGCAGTTCTTC
.,TRBJ1-1,.,TRBV4-1,CASSQEGAVTEAFF,TGCGCCAGCAGCCAGGAAGGGGCGGTCACTGAAGCTTTCTTT
few,TRBJ2-7,.,TRBV19,CASSRDFQGNYEQYF,TGTGCCAGTAGTAGGGACTTCCAGGGCAACTACGAGCAGTACTTC
.,TRBJ1-6,TRBD1,TRBV7-3,CASSADRDSPLHF,TGTGCCAGCAGCGCCGACAGGGATTCACCCCTCCACTTT
.,TRBJ2-4,.,TRBV19,CASSIDLGTQGRQYF,TGTGCCAGTAGTATAGATCTAGGTACCCAAGGGAGACAGTACTTC
.,TRBJ2-1,.,TRBV7-3,CASSLSGGASSYNEQFF,TGTGCCAGCAGCTTAAGCGGGGGCGCGAGCTCCTACAATGAGCAGTTCTTC
.,TRBJ1-1,TRBD1,TRBV10-3,CAISELTGTNTEAFF,TGTGCCATCAGTGAGTTGACAGGGACTAACACTGAAGCTTTCTTT
few,TRBJ2-4,TRBD2,TRBV7-9,CASSWPGLEGNIQYF,TGTGCCAGCAGCTGGCCGGGACTAGAGGGAAACATTCAGTACTTC
.,TRBJ2-5,TRBD2,TRBV2,CASSELAGGQETQYF,TGTGCCAGCAGTGAACTAGCGGGGGGGCAAGAGACCCAGTACTTC
.,TRBJ2-3,.,TRBV4-1,CASSSQPVTDTQYF,TGCGCCAGCAGCTCCCAACCGGTCACAGATACGCAGTATTTT
.,TRBJ2-2,TRBD2,TRBV7-9,CASSLTPGLAPGELFF,TGTGCCAGCAGCTTAACCCCGGGACTAGCCCCCGGGGAGCTGTTTTTT